The subject of this entry is one T cell receptor (beta chain). The data were taken from a study of human T cells and chemical hapten exposure. TCRdb analysed the RACE reads with MiXCR anew, one entry per CDR3 protein. Of more than 65,000 distinct CDR3 sequences in the sample, around a third were seen once. Time point meaning: patch test 1, 2 weeks after DPC sensitization. This sample's treatment: therapeutic diphenylcyclopropenone sensitization with weekly scalp DPC. CDR1 is DFQATT, CDR2 SNEGSKA, per germline (reference sequence). This CDR3 has 13 residues. V lost 3 bases to trimming and J lost 3 bases; unmatched junction nucleotides: 3.

The rearrangement links TRBV20-1 to TRBJ2-3; 7 positions agree with TRBD2. This sample comprised whole blood, obtained in connection with sensitization to the hapten diphenylcyclopropenone (DPC). The receptor comes from a man between 40 and 49 years old with alopecia areata. Some clones in this sample may be carry-over from other donors' samples. CDR3 loop: CSARAGVTDTQYF. The DNA of the CDR3 is TGCAGTGCTAGGGCGGGAGTTACAGATACGCAGTATTTT.